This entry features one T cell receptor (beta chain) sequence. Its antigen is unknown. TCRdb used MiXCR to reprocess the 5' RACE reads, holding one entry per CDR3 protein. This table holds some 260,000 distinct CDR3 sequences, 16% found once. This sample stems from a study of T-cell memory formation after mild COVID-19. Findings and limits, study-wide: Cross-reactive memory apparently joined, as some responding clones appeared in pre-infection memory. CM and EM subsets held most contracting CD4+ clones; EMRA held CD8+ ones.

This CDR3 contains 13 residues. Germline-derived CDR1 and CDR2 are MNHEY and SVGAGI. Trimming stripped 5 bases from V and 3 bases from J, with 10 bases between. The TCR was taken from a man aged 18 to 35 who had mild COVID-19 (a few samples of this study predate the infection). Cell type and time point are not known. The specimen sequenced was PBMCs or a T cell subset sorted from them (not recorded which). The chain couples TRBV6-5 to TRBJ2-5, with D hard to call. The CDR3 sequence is CASSPWVEETQYF. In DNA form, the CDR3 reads TGTGCCAGCAGTCCTTGGGTAGAAGAGACCCAGTACTTC.